The present entry profiles one TCR beta chain with its context. This entry comes from a study of blood T cell repertoires in COVID-19. About the research overall: Samples representing acute and convalescent COVID-19 were sourced from the United States, Italy and Spain. T cells, B-cell-depleted T cells, or PBMCs supplied cDNA or gDNA.

Germline CDR1 and CDR2: SGDLS and YYNGEE. The CDR3 runs 19 residues. V was shortened by 0 bases and J by 4 bases, with 26 bases between the two germline ends. Produced via immunoSEQ multiplex PCR; TCRdb's table is partial and in-frame only. The data hold 140,000 to 150,000 clones, with over 80% observed a single time. This TCR derives from a man between 60 and 70 years old with active or convalescent COVID-19. The chain recombines TRBV9 with TRBJ2-7; D is ambiguous. Sequenced input: peripheral blood. CDR3 region: CASSVESNLDRGCLYEQYF. CDR3 nucleotide sequence: TGTGCCAGCAGCGTAGAAAGCAACCTAGATCGCGGCTGCCTTTACGAGCAGTACTTC.